This T cell receptor beta chain was captured in a study of blood T cell repertoires in COVID-19. This CDR3 spans 16 amino acids. CDR1 and CDR2 (germline): GTSNPN, SVGIG (reference sequence). V gave up 1 base and J gave up 6 bases; unmatched junction bases: 12. Libraries were prepared by immunoSEQ multiplex PCR; TCRdb keeps only in-frame clonotypes and omits some of them. The profile covers 160,000 or so clones, with about 90% appearing a single time and around 1.2% taken by the ten largest. The sample consisted of PBMCs or T cells enriched from blood (not recorded which). The sequence was collected from a human donor with acute COVID-19. The donor label of this sample is uncertain. The chain uses TRBV30 and TRBJ1-5, with 7 positions matching TRBD1. The CDR3 protein is CAWSGGRGLYSQPQHF. CDR3 nucleotide sequence: TGTGCCTGGAGTGGGGGTAGGGGGCTATATTCTCAGCCCCAGCATTTT.